The 21 T cell receptor beta chains given below trace back to one sample, sequenced in a study of beta chain features in type 1 diabetes. Sequenced material consisted of expressed TCRB transcripts (all of the isolated RNA was reverse transcribed). Sequencing used immunoSEQ multiplex PCR; TCRdb keeps in-frame clones, though not all of them. The sample shows roughly 400,000 clones, over 11% of them seen only once. The sample was naive CD4+ T cells from blood. These receptors were taken from a man aged 25-40 years in good health.

This clone occurred a few times. The chain carries TRBV6-1 and TRBJ2-7; 7 nucleotides agree with TRBD2. CDR3 size: 14 residues. CDR1 MNHNS and CDR2 SASEGT come from the germline V gene. J gave up 6 bases and V 5 bases, and 10 bases lay outside the gene matches. For the CDR3, the DNA is TGTGCCAGCAGTCCTAGCGGAAGGCTAGCCGAGCAGTACGTC. This sequence encodes CASSPSGRLAEQYV.

Only a few counts were recorded for this clone. The CDR3 coding sequence is TGTGCCAGGAGAGCCCCAGACAATGAGCAGTTCTTC. Translating gives CARRAPDNEQFF. J is TRBJ2-1 and V is TRBV19; D gene ambiguous. This CDR3 spans 12 amino acids. Trimming shortened V by 9 bases and J by 5 bases, and 11 bases separated the two germline ends. CDR1 LNHDA and CDR2 SQIVND come from the germline V gene (reference sequence). The variable domain in full, with the rest retrieved from reference TRBV19 and TRBJ2-1, is DGGITQSPKYLFRKEGQNVTLSCEQNLNHDAMYWYRQDPGQGLRLIYYSQIVNDFQKGDIAEGYSVSREKKESFPLTVTSAQKNPTAFYLCARRAPDNEQFFGPGTRLTVL.

This clone was found a few times. The V and J genes are TRBV7-2 and TRBJ1-2; D not certain. Germline V gene data show CDR1 as SGHTA and CDR2 as FQGNSA. Trimming removed 1 base from V and 3 bases from J, with 6 bases in between. This CDR3 spans 13 amino acids. The chain's CDR3 is CASSLGGDYGYTF. DNA of the CDR3: TGTGCCAGCAGCTTAGGGGGAGACTATGGCTACACCTTC.

This clone came up a few times. The gene calls are TRBV5-1 and TRBJ2-3, with D hard to call. CDR3 length equals 12 residues. Trimming cost V 4 bases and J 2 bases, with 5 bases left between them. The germline V gene encodes CDR1 SGHRS and CDR2 YFSETQ. CDR3 region: CASSILTDTQYF. DNA for the CDR3: TGCGCCAGCAGCATCCTCACAGATACGCAGTATTTT.

This sequence joins TRBV6-6 and TRBJ2-2, with D possibly TRBD2 on 5 matching bases. V lost 6 bases and J lost 8, with 16 bases in between. In germline, CDR1 is MNHNY, CDR2 SVGAGI (reference sequence). The CDR3 loop spans 14 amino acids. The CDR3 DNA sequence: TGTGCCAGCAGCTACGATAGCGTTTCTGGGGAGCTGTTTTTT. Protein: CASSYDSVSGELFF.

The chain employs TRBV7-8 and TRBJ2-1; D is uncertain. CDR1 and CDR2 (germline): SGHVS, FQNEAQ. The CDR3 has 13 residues. Trimming removed 5 bases from V and 9 bases from J, with 14 bases in between. For the CDR3, the DNA is TGTGCCAGCAGCAGGCTAGTTATCGCTGAGCAGTTCTTC. Translation: CASSRLVIAEQFF.

This chain connects TRBV4-1 to TRBJ2-1, with D possibly matching TRBD1 (6 bases). CDR3 size: 13 residues. The germline gives CDR1 MGHRA, CDR2 YSYEKL. The ends were cut back, 4 bases at V and 8 bases at J, with 12 bases in the middle. The CDR3 spells CASSPTGWYEQFF. CDR3 coding DNA: TGCGCCAGCAGCCCCACAGGGTGGTATGAGCAGTTCTTC.

A few counts support this clone. The chain couples TRBV7-2 to TRBJ2-7, with 10 bases aligning to TRBD2. The CDR3 sequence is 16 residues long. The V gene's germline CDR1 is SGHTA and CDR2 FQGNSA. Losses at the gene ends were 3 bases for V and 4 bases for J; bases not matched to a gene: 9. This CDR3 is CASSFPASGGKYEQYF. The CDR3, as DNA: TGTGCCAGCAGCTTCCCCGCTAGCGGGGGAAAGTACGAGCAGTACTTC.

In its sample, this clone was seen a few times. The genes are TRBV4-3 and TRBJ1-4, with 10 positions matching TRBD1. This CDR3 comprises 15 residues. The junction had 6 bases not matched to a gene; V was cut back by 3 bases and J by 8 bases. CDR1 and CDR2 from the germline V gene are LGHNA and YSLEER. CDR3 residues: CASSQGQGRIEKLFF. CDR3 nucleotides: TGCGCCAGCAGCCAGGGACAGGGGCGGATAGAAAAACTGTTTTTT.

The rearrangement uses TRBV5-6 and TRBJ1-3; no firm D call. Trimming stripped 0 bases from V and 0 bases from J, with 7 bases between. This CDR3 has 15 residues. Germline lookup yields CDR1 SGHDT and CDR2 YYEEEE. The CDR3 reads CASSLDRHSGNTIYF. The CDR3 bases are TGTGCCAGCAGCTTGGACCGACACTCTGGAAACACCATATATTTT.

V gene TRBV25-1 combines with J gene TRBJ1-6, with 8 positions matching TRBD1. The CDR3 sequence is 16 residues long. The V and J ends lost 3 bases and 4 bases, in that order; junction bases with no gene match: 5. CDR1 and CDR2 from the germline V gene are MGHDK and SYGVNS. CDR3 bases: TGTGCCAGCAGTGACACCGGGACAGGATATAATTCACCCCTCCACTTT. Translation gives CASSDTGTGYNSPLHF.

The chain combines TRBV5-4 with TRBJ2-7, with 7 bases identical to TRBD2. CDR1 and CDR2 from the germline V gene are SGHNT and YYREEE (reference sequence). The CDR3 is 13 residues long. Unmatched junction bases numbered 4, after V lost 3 bases and J lost 4 bases. This chain's CDR3 is CASSYPGGYEQYV. In nucleotides, the CDR3 is TGTGCCAGCAGCTACCCCGGGGGGTACGAGCAGTACGTC.

This clone has more than one count but fewer than ten. Other DNA sequences in the sample encode the same CDR3. The gene calls are TRBV5-1 and TRBJ2-3; no clear D. Germline V gene sequence: CDR1 SGHRS, CDR2 YFSETQ. The CDR3 has 13 amino acids. Trimming stripped 4 bases from V and 0 bases from J, with 6 bases between. The DNA for the CDR3 is TGCGCCAGCAGCGCGGCTAGCACAGATACGCAGTATTTT. Translating it yields CASSAASTDTQYF.

The V and J genes are TRBV5-4 and TRBJ2-2; D perhaps matches TRBD1 (5 bases). The CDR3 covers 16 residues. Trimming removed 2 bases at V and 1 base at J, with 12 bases between. The germline V gene encodes CDR1 SGHNT and CDR2 YYREEE (reference sequence). CDR3 DNA sequence: TGTGCCAGCAGCTTCCCAGGCCAGGGGAACACCGGGGAGCTGTTTTTT. This sequence encodes CASSFPGQGNTGELFF.

This clone was observed a few times. The V call is TRBV6-6, the J call TRBJ2-5, with D maybe TRBD1 (6 bases). The CDR3 is 15 residues long. Germline CDR1 MNHNY, CDR2 SVGAGI (reference sequence). Trimming stripped 5 bases from V and 2 bases from J, with 15 bases between. CDR3 sequence (DNA): TGTGCCAGCAGTCTCGGCCCCCAGGGGCAAGAGACCCAGTACTTC. Protein: CASSLGPQGQETQYF.

The CDR3 reads CASSLEAGAYEQYF. In DNA, the CDR3 is TGTGCCAGCAGCTTGGAAGCGGGGGCCTACGAGCAGTACTTC. The chain is built from TRBV5-4 and TRBJ2-7; 8 positions match TRBD2. CDR1 is SGHNT, CDR2 YYREEE, per germline (reference sequence). The CDR3 consists of 14 residues. J lost 2 bases, V lost 0 bases, and 1 base had no gene match. Supplemented by reference TRBV5-4 and TRBJ2-7, the full variable domain reads ETGVTQSPTHLIKTRGQQVTLRCSSQSGHNTVSWYQQALGQGPQFIFQYYREEENGRGNFPPRFSGLQFPNYSSELNVNALELDDSALYLCASSLEAGAYEQYFGPGTRLTVT.

In its sample, this clone was seen a few times. The chain employs TRBV4-2 and TRBJ1-5; the match to TRBD1 covers 7 bases. Germline values: CDR1 LGHNA, CDR2 YNFKEQ. The CDR3 is 14 residues long. Germline trimming cut 3 bases from V and 2 bases from J; bases unmatched to any gene: 1. CDR3 DNA: TGTGCCAGCAGCCAGGGGACAGGCAATCAGCCCCAGCATTTT. Translation gives CASSQGTGNQPQHF.

This clone has a handful of counts. The chain uses TRBV9 and TRBJ1-2; the match to TRBD1 covers 7 bases. The V segment lost 0 bases and the J segment 2 bases; nucleotides outside the gene matches: 7. Germline V lookup: CDR1 SGDLS, CDR2 YYNGEE. The CDR3 loop spans 16 amino acids. For the CDR3, the DNA is TGTGCCAGCAGCGTAGGGGGGACAGCCTTGAACTATGGCTACACCTTC. It translates to CASSVGGTALNYGYTF.

This clone was detected a few times. The V and J genes are TRBV6-5 and TRBJ2-3; the D gene is possibly TRBD2 (5 bases). The CDR3 runs to 15 residues. From germline, CDR1 is MNHEY and CDR2 SVGAGI. V lost 6 bases and J 6 bases, leaving 19 bases between the germline ends. The CDR3 region is CASSRDPSRGDTQYF. Here the CDR3 DNA reads TGTGCCAGCAGCCGAGACCCAAGCCGCGGGGATACGCAGTATTTT.

The chain combines TRBV4-3 with TRBJ2-1; D possibly corresponds to TRBD1 (6 bases). Trimming pared 3 bases from V and 1 base from J, leaving 10 bases between. Germline assignment: CDR1 LGHNA and CDR2 YSLEER. CDR3 length equals 15 residues. The DNA of the CDR3 is TGCGCCAGCAGCCAGGGACACTTGTCCTACAATGAGCAGTTCTTC. This sequence encodes CASSQGHLSYNEQFF.

This clone occurred a few times. The chain recombines TRBV5-4 with TRBJ2-1; perhaps D is TRBD1 or TRBD2 (6 bases each). Looked up from germline, CDR1 is SGHNT and CDR2 is YYREEE (reference sequence). This CDR3 comprises 15 residues. The V gene lost 5 bases and the J gene lost 1 base, with 13 bases spanning the gap. CDR3 protein: CASSPKGGSYNEQFF. The CDR3 DNA follows: TGTGCCAGCAGTCCCAAGGGGGGTTCCTACAATGAGCAGTTCTTC.